The clone carrying this TCR beta chain was counted between two and nine times. Its antigen is still unknown. Russia was home to the donors, healthy Caucasian individuals aged 6 to 90. Total RNA extraction produced at least 6 micrograms (per sample) for the study. A J-beta primer mix and a sample-barcoded 5' primer were used in a second PCR of about 6 to 12 cycles. TCRdb reprocessed the 5' RACE reads via MiXCR and lists one record per CDR3 protein. The top ten clones hold about 3.8% of a sample with some 1,500,000 distinct CDR3 sequences, 35% to 45% of them seen once. This record belongs to a study of blood T cells in healthy people across ages. Regarding the study as a whole: Per million T cells, TCR beta diversity dropped roughly linearly as age increased. A greater number of naive CD4+ cells and higher diversity distinguished long-lived donors from aged donors.

This clonotype was obtained from a woman under 30 in good health. The sequenced sample consisted of blood.

The CDR3 spells CATSDSDSYNEQFF. In DNA form, the CDR3 reads TGTGCCACCAGTGACAGCGACTCCTACAATGAGCAGTTCTTC. The J gene is TRBJ2-1, the V gene TRBV24-1; D is unresolved. The CDR3 covers 14 residues. Trimming removed 4 bases from V and 0 bases from J, with 6 bases in between. The V gene's germline CDR1 is KGHDR and CDR2 SFDVKD.